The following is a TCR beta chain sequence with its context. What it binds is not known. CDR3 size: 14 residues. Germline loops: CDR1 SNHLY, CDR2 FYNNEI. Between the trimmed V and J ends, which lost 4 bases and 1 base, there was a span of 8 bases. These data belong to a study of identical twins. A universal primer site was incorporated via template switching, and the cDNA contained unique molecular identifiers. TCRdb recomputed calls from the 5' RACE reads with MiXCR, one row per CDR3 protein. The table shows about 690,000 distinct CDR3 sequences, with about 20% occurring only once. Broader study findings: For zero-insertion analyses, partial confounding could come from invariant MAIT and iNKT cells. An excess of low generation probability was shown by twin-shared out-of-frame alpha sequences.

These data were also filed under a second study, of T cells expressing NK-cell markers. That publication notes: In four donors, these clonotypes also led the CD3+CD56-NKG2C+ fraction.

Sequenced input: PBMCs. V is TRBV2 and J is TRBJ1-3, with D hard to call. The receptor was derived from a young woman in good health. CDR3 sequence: CASSARESGNTIYF. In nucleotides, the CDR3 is TGTGCCAGCAGTGCCCGAGAGTCTGGAAACACCATATATTTT.